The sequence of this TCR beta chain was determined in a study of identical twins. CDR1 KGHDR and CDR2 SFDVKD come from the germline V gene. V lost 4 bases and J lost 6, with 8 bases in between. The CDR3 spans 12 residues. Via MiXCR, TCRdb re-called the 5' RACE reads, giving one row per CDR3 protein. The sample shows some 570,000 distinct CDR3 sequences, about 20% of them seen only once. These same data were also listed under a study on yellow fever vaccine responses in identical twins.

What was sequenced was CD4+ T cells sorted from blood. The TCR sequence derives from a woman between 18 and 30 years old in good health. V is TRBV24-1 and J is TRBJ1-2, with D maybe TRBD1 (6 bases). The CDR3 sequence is CATSEQGDGYTF. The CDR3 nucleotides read TGTGCCACCAGTGAACAGGGCGATGGCTACACCTTC.